The sequence of this T cell receptor (beta chain) was determined in a study of metastatic and nonmetastatic thyroid tumors. Study-level information: The study looked at repertoires side by side in blood and in tumor or nodule tissue from malignant and benign thyroid patients.

In the study's own analysis: CDR3 was compared across clinicopathological groups, and the resulting differences were used to build a distant-metastasis classifier for papillary thyroid cancer. Through MiXCR, TCRdb re-clonotyped the PCR reads. TCRdb's processing, not the authors', yielded these V and J calls. The sample yields under 35,000 clones, around 30% seen once. Patients underwent thyroid surgery, and none had received any treatment before it. V was clipped by 0 bases and J by 4 bases, with 4 bases between them. The CDR3 loop spans 13 amino acids. Germline V CDR1 and CDR2: SGHTA, FQGNSA. Specimen: blood. The receptor comes from a female donor with papillary thyroid cancer or a benign thyroid nodule (not recorded which). Some clones in this sample may be carry-over from other donors' samples. The V and J genes are TRBV7-2 and TRBJ2-1; D unclear. The CDR3 spells CASSLAQYNEQFF. CDR3 bases: TGTGCCAGCAGCTTAGCGCAATACAATGAGCAGTTCTTC.